A selection of T cell receptor beta chains follows, all from one sample in a study of blood T cell repertoires in COVID-19. The data were produced by immunoSEQ multiplex PCR, yet TCRdb's version contains in-frame clones alone and is incomplete. The sample holds 150,000 to 200,000 clones; around 73% are singletons and the top ten take 17%. Sequenced sample: PBMCs or T cells enriched from blood (not recorded which). These receptors were taken from a woman aged 50 to 60 who had recovered from COVID-19. Each CDR3 is given with its conserved first and last residue. D genes are given only for firm matches. A clone size is listed for some rows: how often the clone was seen (once, few, many), or a class if it is expanded.

D gene	clone size	V gene	J gene	CDR3 protein	CDR3 DNA
NA	NA	TRBV28	TRBJ1-6	CASSLGQARSPLHF	TGTGCCAGCAGTTTAGGGCAGGCCCGTTCACCCCTCCACTTT
NA	NA	TRBV19	TRBJ2-7	CASSTTGTSTYEQYF	TGTGCCAGTAGTACCACCGGGACATCGACCTACGAGCAGTACTTC
TRBD1	NA	TRBV6-5	TRBJ1-6	CASRPTGATSPLHF	TGTGCCAGCAGACCCACAGGGGCGACTTCACCCCTCCACTTT
TRBD2	NA	TRBV5-1	TRBJ2-1	CASSTEPGGPSSSEQFF	TGCGCCAGCAGCACGGAACCGGGAGGGCCATCTTCAAGCGAGCAGTTCTTC
TRBD2	NA	TRBV27	TRBJ2-5	CASSLRGTANVQETQYF	TGTGCCAGCAGTCTGCGGGGGACGGCAAATGTTCAAGAGACCCAGTACTTC
NA	NA	TRBV3-1/TRBV3-2	TRBJ1-3	CASSQGGTGNTIYF	TGTGCCAGCAGCCAGGGGGGGACCGGAAACACCATATATTTT
NA	NA	TRBV20-1	TRBJ2-3	CSASDTSTDTQYF	TGCAGTGCTAGTGACACTAGCACAGATACGCAGTATTTT
NA	NA	TRBV5-1	TRBJ2-2	CASSLSGGLGTGELFF	TGCGCCAGCAGCTTGTCCGGGGGGCTAGGCACCGGGGAGCTGTTTTTT
NA	NA	TRBV7-3	TRBJ2-7	CASSLSRLDEQYF	TGTGCCAGCAGCTTAAGTAGACTGGACGAGCAGTACTTC
NA	NA	TRBV2	TRBJ2-2	CASSEVTSNTGELFF	TGTGCCAGCAGTGAAGTGACTTCGAACACCGGGGAGCTGTTTTTT
TRBD1	NA	TRBV5-4	TRBJ2-1	CASSLRNDRVWINEQFF	TGTGCCAGCAGCTTGCGGAACGACAGGGTATGGATCAATGAGCAGTTCTTC
TRBD1	NA	TRBV10-3	TRBJ1-2	CAISGLPGQANGGYTF	TGTGCCATCAGTGGGCTTCCGGGACAGGCTAACGGTGGCTACACCTTC
NA	few	TRBV24-1	TRBJ1-1	CATSGTQGTEAFF	TGTGCCACCAGTGGCACACAGGGCACTGAAGCTTTCTTT
TRBD1	NA	TRBV5-1	TRBJ1-1	CASSYDRGGTEAFF	TGCGCCAGCAGTTACGACAGGGGCGGCACTGAAGCTTTCTTT
NA	NA	TRBV15	TRBJ1-4	CATSRDPSGANEKLFF	TGTGCCACCAGCAGAGATCCGTCAGGGGCAAATGAAAAACTGTTTTTT
NA	NA	TRBV7-2	TRBJ2-5	CASSGSAAGVGAQYF	TGTGCCAGCAGCGGTAGCGCCGCTGGGGTTGGGGCCCAGTACTTC
NA	NA	TRBV6-1	TRBJ2-3	CASSEVQDTQYF	TGTGCCAGCAGTGAAGTCCAAGATACGCAGTATTTT
NA	few	TRBV6-5	TRBJ2-3	CASSYRALTSTDTQYF	TGTGCCAGCAGTTATCGAGCGTTGACTAGCACAGATACGCAGTATTTT
NA	NA	TRBV5-8	TRBJ1-1	CASSLAPGLPEAFF	TGTGCCAGCAGCTTGGCCCCGGGGTTGCCTGAAGCTTTCTTT
TRBD2	NA	TRBV5-4	TRBJ2-3	CASNAKQGVSGTRTDTQYF	TGTGCCAGCAACGCGAAACAGGGCGTTAGCGGGACACGCACAGATACGCAGTATTTT
TRBD2	NA	TRBV4-3	TRBJ2-7	CASSQVAGEVSEQYF	TGCGCCAGCAGCCAAGTGGCGGGGGAGGTCTCCGAGCAGTACTTC
NA	NA	TRBV4-1	TRBJ1-2	CASSHPTLSGGYGYTF	TGCGCCAGCAGCCACCCCACCCTTTCGGGTGGCTATGGCTACACCTTC
TRBD1	NA	TRBV7-8	TRBJ2-2	CASSLSGTGVTGELFF	TGTGCCAGCAGCTTATCCGGGACAGGGGTCACCGGGGAGCTGTTTTTT
NA	NA	TRBV30	TRBJ1-1	CAWLDQRNTEAFF	TGTGCCTGGCTAGATCAAAGAAACACTGAAGCTTTCTTT
TRBD2	NA	TRBV19	TRBJ2-2	CASSVGTSGTGELFF	TGTGCCAGTAGCGTCGGGACTAGCGGCACCGGGGAGCTGTTTTTT
TRBD1	NA	TRBV28	TRBJ2-7	CASSLRGTGGGEQYF	TGTGCCAGCAGCCTTAGGGGGACAGGGGGAGGCGAGCAGTACTTC
NA	few	TRBV28	TRBJ1-2	CASISEENYGYTF	TGTGCCAGCATCTCGGAGGAGAACTATGGCTACACCTTC
TRBD2	NA	TRBV7-3	TRBJ2-1	CASRYLAGGPYEQFF	TGTGCCAGCAGGTACTTAGCGGGAGGGCCCTACGAGCAGTTCTTC
TRBD1	NA	TRBV19	TRBJ1-1	CASSPDRANTEAFF	TGTGCCAGTAGTCCGGACAGGGCGAACACTGAAGCTTTCTTT
TRBD1	NA	TRBV29-1	TRBJ2-5	CSVRPHRGETQYF	TGCAGCGTCCGACCCCACAGGGGAGAGACCCAGTACTTC
NA	NA	TRBV30	TRBJ1-2	CAWIPQGSNYGYTF	TGTGCCTGGATACCCCAGGGGTCGAACTATGGCTACACCTTC